Listed below are T cell receptor beta chains from one sample, sequenced in a study of Ad26.COV2.S vaccination and SARS-CoV-2 variants. The data were produced by immunoSEQ multiplex PCR, yet TCRdb's version contains in-frame clones alone and is incomplete. The sample carries hundreds of thousands of clones, around 88% recorded once. The input for sequencing was peripheral blood, taken in a trial of Ad26.COV2.S vaccine versus placebo. The source of these receptors is a person between 18 and 60 years old who received the Ad26.COV2.S COVID-19 vaccine or a placebo. Each CDR3 is given with its conserved first and last residue. A D gene is named only where the DNA matches it firmly. A row's size may be missing; if present it is once, few, many or a size class.

v_gene	j_gene	abundance	d_gene	CDR3nt	CDR3aa
TRBV6-5	TRBJ2-1	-	-	TGTGCCGCAACGCCGGGGAGGATGCATGAGCAGTTCTTC	CAATPGRMHEQFF
TRBV28	TRBJ2-1	-	TRBD1	TGTGCCAGCAGTACGGACAGGGCACAGTTCTTC	CASSTDRAQFF
TRBV9	TRBJ1-5	-	-	TGTGCCAGCAGCGTAGGAGCGGGGCCCCAGCATTTT	CASSVGAGPQHF
TRBV28	TRBJ2-7	once	-	TGTGCCAGCAGTTCCCCCTCCCTGGAGCAGTACTTC	CASSSPSLEQYF
TRBV2	TRBJ2-1	-	TRBD1	TGTGCCAGCAATCTACAGGGGAACACCTACAATGAGCAGTTCTTC	CASNLQGNTYNEQFF
TRBV7-6	TRBJ1-2	-	TRBD1	TGTGCCAGCAGCGTCGGGACAGGGATGGGGTATGGCTACACCTTC	CASSVGTGMGYGYTF
TRBV4-1	TRBJ1-1	-	-	TGCGCCAGCAGCCAAGATCTAAGCAGGGGACAGAACACTGAAGCTTTCTTT	CASSQDLSRGQNTEAFF
TRBV5-1	TRBJ2-1	-	TRBD1	TGCGCCAGCAGACCATACATTGGACAGGGCCCCCGGAGTAGGAATGAGCAGTTCTTC	CASRPYIGQGPRSRNEQFF
TRBV7-8	TRBJ1-1	-	TRBD1	TGTGCCAGCAGCTCCTCCAGGGGGGGGGCGGGCACTGAAGCTTTCTTT	CASSSSRGGAGTEAFF
TRBV5-1	TRBJ2-2	-	TRBD1	TGCGCCAGCAGCCCTGGGACAGGGTTGGAGCTGTTTTTT	CASSPGTGLELFF
TRBV15	TRBJ1-4	few	TRBD1	TGTGCCACCAGCGCAACAGGGGGTCTGGGGGAAAAACTGTTTTTT	CATSATGGLGEKLFF
TRBV2	TRBJ1-3	few	-	TGTGCCAGCAGTGAAGCAGGCGGCGACAGAAACTCTGGAAACACCATATATTTT	CASSEAGGDRNSGNTIYF
TRBV5-8	TRBJ1-5	-	TRBD1	TGTGCCAGCAGCCCCCGACAGGGCGGCAATCAGCCCCAGCATTTT	CASSPRQGGNQPQHF
TRBV4-2	TRBJ1-2	-	-	TGTGCCAGCAGCCAAAAGGGGATTGAGAAATATGGCTACACCTTC	CASSQKGIEKYGYTF
TRBV7-2	TRBJ2-3	-	TRBD2	TGTGCCAGCAGCTTAGCTAGCGGGAGGCCCGCAGCTACGCAGTATTTT	CASSLASGRPAATQYF
TRBV3-1/TRBV3-2	TRBJ2-3	-	TRBD2	TGTGCCAGCAAGCCTAGCGGGGGGTCTCTCACGCAGTATTTT	CASKPSGGSLTQYF
TRBV19	TRBJ2-1	-	-	TGTGCCAGTAGTATAGGGGCGCGGGATGAGCAGTTCTTC	CASSIGARDEQFF
TRBV6-6	TRBJ2-7	-	TRBD2	TGTGCCAGCAGTGCTAGCGGGGGCACCTTCTACGAGCAGTACTTC	CASSASGGTFYEQYF
TRBV25-1	TRBJ2-5	-	TRBD1	TGTGCCAGCAGTGTGCCAGGGGGCGGGAAGACCCAGTACTTC	CASSVPGGGKTQYF
TRBV5-1	TRBJ2-6	once	-	TGCGCCAGCAGCTTGACAGGGTCTATATCCTCTGGGGCCAACGTCCTGACTTTC	CASSLTGSISSGANVLTF
TRBV9	TRBJ2-7	once	TRBD1	TGTGCCAGCAGCCCGACAGGGTTTTCCTACGAGCAGTACTTC	CASSPTGFSYEQYF
TRBV28	TRBJ1-1	-	-	TGTGCCAGCAGTTTATGGCGGGGGGCGTTGAACACTGAAGCTTTCTTT	CASSLWRGALNTEAFF
TRBV7-2	TRBJ1-2	once	-	TGTGCCAGCAGTCAAGCGGACGGGGGGCGGGGCTACACCTTC	CASSQADGGRGYTF
TRBV28	TRBJ1-2	once	-	TGTGCCAGCAGTTTGAAAGGGCCCTATGGCTACACCTTC	CASSLKGPYGYTF
TRBV5-1	TRBJ2-7	-	-	TGCGCCAGCAGCTCCCGACCGGGTCTAGGGTCCTACGAGCAGTACTTC	CASSSRPGLGSYEQYF
TRBV7-9	TRBJ1-2	-	-	TGTGCCAGCAGCTTATCGTCGGGACTGATTTATGGCTACACCTTC	CASSLSSGLIYGYTF
TRBV5-6	TRBJ2-5	-	TRBD2	TGTGCCAGCAGCGATAGCGCTATAGCGGGAGGGCAAGAGACCCAGTACTTC	CASSDSAIAGGQETQYF
TRBV4-3	TRBJ1-5	-	TRBD1	TGCGCCAGCAGCGACAGGGTTGGGGACAATCAGCCCCAGCATTTT	CASSDRVGDNQPQHF
TRBV7-2	TRBJ2-2	-	-	TGTGCCAGCAGCCTCTGGACACCGAACACCGGGGAGCTGTTTTTT	CASSLWTPNTGELFF
TRBV6-6	TRBJ2-7	-	-	TGTGCCAGCAGACCGACAGGTCTAAGCTACGAGCAGTACTTC	CASRPTGLSYEQYF
TRBV10-3	TRBJ2-3	-	-	TGTGCCACCCGGGGGTTCGCCACAGATACGCAGTATTTT	CATRGFATDTQYF
TRBV19	TRBJ2-7	-	-	TGTGCCAGTAGTGTAGGACATCCCTACGAGCAGTACTTC	CASSVGHPYEQYF
TRBV19	TRBJ2-2	-	TRBD2	TGTGCCAGTAGAGACCTAGCGGGAGAAAACACCGGGGAGCTGTTTTTT	CASRDLAGENTGELFF
TRBV6-5	TRBJ2-1	-	-	TGTGCCAGCAGGGCCGTTGTGGGGTCGTACAATGAGCAGTTCTTC	CASRAVVGSYNEQFF
TRBV6-5	TRBJ2-2	few	-	TGTGCCAGCAGTTACGGGGGGCGCACCGGGGAGCTGTTTTTT	CASSYGGRTGELFF
TRBV4-1	TRBJ2-1	-	TRBD2	TGCGCCAGCAGCCAAGACGGGGGACTAGCGGGAAACAATGAGCAGTTCTTC	CASSQDGGLAGNNEQFF
TRBV27	TRBJ1-1	-	-	TGTGCCAGCAGTTTTAGGGGCCGGTTCGGTGAAGCTTTCTTT	CASSFRGRFGEAFF
TRBV27	TRBJ2-1	-	-	TGTGCCAGCAGTTTATCGCCCCCTCCCGGGGCCCTCAATGAGCAGTTCTTC	CASSLSPPPGALNEQFF
TRBV30	TRBJ1-1	-	-	TGTGCCTGGAGGGGGTTGGCAGGGAATATGAACACTGAAGCTTTCTTT	CAWRGLAGNMNTEAFF
TRBV28	TRBJ1-1	-	TRBD1	TGTGCCAGCAGAGCCAGGGGGCGTACTGAAGCTTTCTTT	CASRARGRTEAFF
TRBV4-2	TRBJ1-6	-	-	TGTGCCAGCAGGGAAGGGGGAAATTCACCCCTCCACTTT	CASREGGNSPLHF
TRBV4-2	TRBJ1-5	-	-	TGTGCCAGCAGCCAAGCCCCCGGGGGTGATCAGCCCCAGCATTTT	CASSQAPGGDQPQHF
TRBV24-1	TRBJ2-2	-	-	TGTGCCACCAGTGATTTGCGTCAGGGCACCGGGGAGCTGTTTTTT	CATSDLRQGTGELFF
TRBV19	TRBJ2-1	-	-	TGTGCCAGTAGTATAATATCCTACAATGAGCAGTTCTTC	CASSIISYNEQFF
TRBV14	TRBJ2-7	-	-	TGTGCCAGCAGCCCTCACAGCTCCTACGAGCAGTACTTC	CASSPHSSYEQYF
TRBV19	TRBJ1-2	-	-	TGTGCCAGTACCTCCCTGGAGACTACTAACTATGGCTACACCTTC	CASTSLETTNYGYTF